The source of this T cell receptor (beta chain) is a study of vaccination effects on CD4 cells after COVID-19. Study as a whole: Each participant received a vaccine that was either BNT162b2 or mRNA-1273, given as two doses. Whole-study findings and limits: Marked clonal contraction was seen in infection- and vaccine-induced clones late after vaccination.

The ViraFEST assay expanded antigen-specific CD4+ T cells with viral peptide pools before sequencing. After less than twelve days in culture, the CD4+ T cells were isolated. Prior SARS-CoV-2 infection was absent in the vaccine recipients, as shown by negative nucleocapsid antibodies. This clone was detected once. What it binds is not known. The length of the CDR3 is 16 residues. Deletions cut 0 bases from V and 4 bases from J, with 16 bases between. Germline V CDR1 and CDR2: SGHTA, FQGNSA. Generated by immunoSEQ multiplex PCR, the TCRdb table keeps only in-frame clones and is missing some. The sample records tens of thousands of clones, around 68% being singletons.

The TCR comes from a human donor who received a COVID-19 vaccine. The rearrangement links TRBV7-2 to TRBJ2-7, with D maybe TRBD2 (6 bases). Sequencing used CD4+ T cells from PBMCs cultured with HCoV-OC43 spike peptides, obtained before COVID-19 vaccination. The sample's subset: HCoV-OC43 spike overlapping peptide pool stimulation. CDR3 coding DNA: TGTGCCAGCAGCTTAGCCCTAGCGTCGGGGAAATACGAGCAGTACTTC. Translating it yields CASSLALASGKYEQYF.